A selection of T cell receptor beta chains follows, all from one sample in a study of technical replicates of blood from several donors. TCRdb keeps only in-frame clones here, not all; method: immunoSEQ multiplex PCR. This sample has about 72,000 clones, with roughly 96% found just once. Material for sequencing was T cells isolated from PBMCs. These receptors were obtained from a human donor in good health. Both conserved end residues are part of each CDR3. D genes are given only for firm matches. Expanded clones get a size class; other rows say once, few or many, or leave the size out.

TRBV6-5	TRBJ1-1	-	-	CASSYQGLLNTEAFF	TGTGCCAGCAGTTATCAAGGACTGCTGAACACTGAAGCTTTCTTT
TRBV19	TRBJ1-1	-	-	CASSIGQGRDTEAFF	TGTGCCAGTAGTATAGGTCAGGGCAGGGACACTGAAGCTTTCTTT
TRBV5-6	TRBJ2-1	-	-	CASSQGFRGVIEQFF	TGTGCCAGCAGCCAGGGTTTTCGCGGCGTGATAGAGCAGTTCTTC
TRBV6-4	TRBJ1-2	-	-	CASSYEGSQPYTF	TGTGCCAGCAGTTACGAGGGAAGCCAACCCTACACCTTC
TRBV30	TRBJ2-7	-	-	CAWTPIQGYEQYF	TGTGCCTGGACACCGATACAGGGATACGAGCAGTACTTC
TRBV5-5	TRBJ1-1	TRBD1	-	CASSRTGTEAFF	TGTGCCAGCAGCCGGACAGGGACTGAAGCTTTCTTT
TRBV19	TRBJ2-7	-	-	CASSYGVPYEQYF	TGTGCCAGTAGTTACGGGGTCCCCTACGAGCAGTACTTC
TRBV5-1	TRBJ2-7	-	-	CASGLSGFGSYEQYF	TGCGCCAGCGGGCTCAGCGGTTTCGGGTCCTACGAGCAGTACTTC
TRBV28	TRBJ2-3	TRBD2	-	CASSSWLAGEGHHTDTQYF	TGTGCCAGCAGTTCCTGGCTAGCGGGAGAGGGGCACCACACAGATACGCAGTATTTT
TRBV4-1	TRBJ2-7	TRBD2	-	CASSGLAGGIRAEQYF	TGCGCCAGCAGCGGACTAGCGGGGGGTATTAGGGCCGAGCAGTACTTC
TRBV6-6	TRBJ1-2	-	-	CASSYQVGPAGGYTF	TGTGCCAGCAGTTACCAAGTTGGGCCCGCGGGTGGCTACACCTTC
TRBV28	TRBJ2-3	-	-	CASTAGGTDTQYF	TGTGCCAGCACGGCTGGAGGCACAGATACGCAGTATTTT
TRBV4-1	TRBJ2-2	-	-	CASSRADRSDGELFF	TGCGCCAGCAGCCGAGCCGACAGGTCGGACGGGGAGCTGTTTTTT
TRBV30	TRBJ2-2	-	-	CAWSVISIKPGELFF	TGTGCCTGGAGTGTCATTTCCATTAAGCCCGGGGAGCTGTTTTTT
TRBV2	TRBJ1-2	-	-	CASSEAPTVYGYTF	TGTGCCAGCAGTGAAGCGCCCACGGTCTATGGCTACACCTTC
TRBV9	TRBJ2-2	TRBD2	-	CASSVDGSGAANTGELFF	TGTGCCAGCAGCGTCGACGGTAGCGGGGCAGCGAACACCGGGGAGCTGTTTTTT
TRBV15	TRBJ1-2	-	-	CATSRDLAGDGYTF	TGTGCCACCAGCAGAGATTTGGCGGGGGATGGCTACACCTTC
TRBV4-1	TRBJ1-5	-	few	CASSQVLAPGPAQPQHF	TGCGCCAGCAGCCAAGTCCTAGCCCCGGGTCCGGCTCAGCCCCAGCATTTT
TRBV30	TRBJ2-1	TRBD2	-	CAWSEKGLASDEQFF	TGTGCCTGGAGTGAAAAAGGACTAGCTTCCGATGAGCAGTTCTTC
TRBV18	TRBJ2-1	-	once	CASSASDEQFF	TGTGCCAGCTCGGCCAGCGATGAGCAGTTCTTC
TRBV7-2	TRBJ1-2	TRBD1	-	CASSLAGQGEGYTF	TGTGCCAGCAGCTTAGCGGGACAGGGTGAAGGCTACACCTTC
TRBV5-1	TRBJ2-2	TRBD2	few	CASSRDYQNTGELFF	TGCGCCAGCAGCAGGGACTACCAGAACACCGGGGAGCTGTTTTTT
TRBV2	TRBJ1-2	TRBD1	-	CASSGGAGQGRYGYTF	TGTGCCAGCAGTGGGGGGGCGGGACAGGGACGGTATGGCTACACCTTC
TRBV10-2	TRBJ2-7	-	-	CASGQTETSGEQYF	TGCGCCTCTGGTCAGACAGAAACCTCGGGCGAGCAGTACTTC
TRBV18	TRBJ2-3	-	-	CASSPVVQGTDTQYF	TGTGCCAGCTCACCAGTAGTTCAGGGTACAGATACGCAGTATTTT
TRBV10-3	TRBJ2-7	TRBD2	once	CAISDYSGGLPYEQYF	TGTGCCATCAGTGACTATAGCGGGGGGTTACCGTACGAGCAGTACTTC
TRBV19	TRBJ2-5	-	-	CASSIQVVETQYF	TGTGCCAGTAGTATTCAGGTTGTCGAGACCCAGTACTTC
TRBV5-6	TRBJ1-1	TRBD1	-	CASLPDRGDTEAFF	TGTGCCAGCCTTCCGGACAGGGGGGACACTGAAGCTTTCTTT
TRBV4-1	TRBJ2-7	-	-	CASSQGPIYEQYF	TGCGCCAGCAGCCAAGGGCCGATCTACGAGCAGTACTTC
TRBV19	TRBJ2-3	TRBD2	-	CASSGWTSGNTDTQYF	TGTGCCAGTAGTGGGTGGACTAGCGGGAACACAGATACGCAGTATTTT
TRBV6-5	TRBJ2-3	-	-	CASSRADTQYF	TGTGCCAGCTCCAGGGCAGATACGCAGTATTTT
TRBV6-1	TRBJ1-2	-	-	CASRSMGADYYGYTF	TGTGCCAGCAGGTCGATGGGGGCAGATTACTATGGCTACACCTTC
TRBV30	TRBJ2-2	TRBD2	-	CAWVGGSTGELFF	TGTGCCTGGGTGGGAGGGAGCACCGGGGAGCTGTTTTTT
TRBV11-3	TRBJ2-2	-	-	CASSLSFSGELFF	TGTGCCAGCAGCCTATCTTTCTCCGGGGAGCTGTTTTTT
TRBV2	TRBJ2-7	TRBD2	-	CASSQRVKLAGEQYF	TGTGCCAGCAGTCAAAGGGTGAAACTAGCGGGAGAGCAGTACTTC
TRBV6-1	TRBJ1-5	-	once	CASSERWEGSNQPQHF	TGTGCCAGCAGTGAACGGTGGGAGGGTAGCAATCAGCCCCAGCATTTT
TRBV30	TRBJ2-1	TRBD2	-	CAWSVFGLRGGRNEQFF	TGTGCCTGGAGTGTGTTCGGACTGCGGGGGGGCCGCAATGAGCAGTTCTTC
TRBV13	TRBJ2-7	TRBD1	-	CASSSGTGESSYEQYF	TGTGCCAGCAGCTCGGGGACAGGGGAGAGCTCCTACGAGCAGTACTTC
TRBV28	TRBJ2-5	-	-	CASSALAGATQYF	TGTGCCAGCAGTGCCCTTGCAGGGGCGACCCAGTACTTC
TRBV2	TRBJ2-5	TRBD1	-	CASSEETGLKTQYF	TGTGCCAGCAGTGAAGAGACAGGGTTAAAGACCCAGTACTTC
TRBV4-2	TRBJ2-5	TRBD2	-	CASSTNIGRGAGETQYF	TGTGCCAGCAGCACAAACATAGGGCGGGGGGCCGGGGAGACCCAGTACTTC
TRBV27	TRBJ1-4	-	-	CASSLTTGGANEKLFF	TGTGCCAGCAGTTTAACGACGGGGGGAGCTAATGAAAAACTGTTTTTT
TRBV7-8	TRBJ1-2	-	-	CASSFAPGVYGYTF	TGTGCCAGCAGCTTCGCCCCAGGGGTCTATGGCTACACCTTC
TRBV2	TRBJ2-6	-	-	CASKGHNSGANVLTF	TGTGCCAGCAAGGGACACAACTCTGGGGCCAACGTCCTGACTTTC
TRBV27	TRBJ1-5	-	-	CASSLSVSQPQHF	TGTGCCAGCAGTTTATCTGTGAGTCAGCCCCAGCATTTT
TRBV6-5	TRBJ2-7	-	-	CASSYSFGGTVQYF	TGTGCCAGCAGTTACAGTTTTGGAGGAACAGTGCAGTACTTC
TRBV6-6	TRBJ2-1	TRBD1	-	CASSYGTGGFSEQFF	TGTGCCAGCAGTTACGGGACAGGGGGCTTTAGTGAGCAGTTCTTC
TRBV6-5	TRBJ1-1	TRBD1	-	CASSQGGNTEAFF	TGTGCCAGCAGTCAGGGGGGGAACACTGAAGCTTTCTTT
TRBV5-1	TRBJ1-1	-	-	CASRDAGGPEAFF	TGCGCCAGCAGAGATGCCGGGGGACCTGAAGCTTTCTTT